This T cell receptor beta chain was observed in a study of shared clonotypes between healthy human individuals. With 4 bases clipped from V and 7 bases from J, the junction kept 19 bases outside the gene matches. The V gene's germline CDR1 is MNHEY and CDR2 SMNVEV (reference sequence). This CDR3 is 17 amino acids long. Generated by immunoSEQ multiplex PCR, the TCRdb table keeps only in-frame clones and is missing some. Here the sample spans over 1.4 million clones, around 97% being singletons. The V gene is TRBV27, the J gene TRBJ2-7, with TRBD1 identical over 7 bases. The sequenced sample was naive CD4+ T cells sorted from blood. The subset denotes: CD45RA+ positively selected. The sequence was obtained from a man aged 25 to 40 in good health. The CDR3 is CASSSRQGTYVAWEQYF. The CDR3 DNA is TGTGCCAGCAGTTCCCGACAGGGAACTTACGTCGCGTGGGAGCAGTACTTC.